The 31 T cell receptor beta chains below come from one sample, sequenced in a study of T-cell memory formation after mild COVID-19. Via MiXCR, TCRdb re-called the 5' RACE reads, giving one row per CDR3 protein. The table lists about 320,000 distinct CDR3 sequences, roughly an eighth of them singletons. Sequenced input: PBMCs or a T cell subset sorted from them (not recorded which). All receptors come from a man younger than 35 who had mild COVID-19 (a few samples of this study predate the infection). Cell type and time point are not known.

The chain combines TRBV4-3 with TRBJ2-3, with D tentatively TRBD1 (6 bases). Between the trimmed V and J ends, which lost 1 base and 5 bases, there was a span of 13 bases. The CDR3 runs 15 residues. The germline V gene has CDR1 LGHNA and CDR2 YSLEER. The CDR3 is CASSQVLQGEDTQYF. Here the CDR3 DNA reads TGCGCCAGCAGCCAAGTTCTACAGGGTGAAGATACGCAGTATTTT.

This clonotype was seen only a few times. The genes are TRBV5-1 and TRBJ2-1; possible D gene TRBD1, 6 bases. The germline V gene has CDR1 SGHRS and CDR2 YFSETQ. Trimming stripped 0 bases from V and 5 bases from J, with 9 bases between. This CDR3 region has 14 residues. DNA for the CDR3: TGCGCCAGCAGCTTGGGACAGGAGAACAATGAGCAGTTCTTC. It specifies CASSLGQENNEQFF.

This sequence joins TRBV29-1 and TRBJ2-3; no firm D call. The CDR3 totals 16 residues. Germline lookup yields CDR1 SQVTM and CDR2 ANQGSEA. The ends were cut back, 0 bases at V and 2 bases at J, with 15 bases in the middle. This CDR3 reads CSVEDARLMATDTQYF. CDR3 coding DNA: TGCAGCGTTGAAGATGCCAGGCTGATGGCCACAGATACGCAGTATTTT.

There are a few counts of this clonotype. This chain uses TRBV4-3 with TRBJ2-2; TRBD2 matches at 7 bases. V was clipped by 4 bases and J by 4 bases; unmatched bases: 9. Germline values: CDR1 LGHNA, CDR2 YSLEER. The CDR3 totals 16 residues. The CDR3 sequence: CASSPRRGGSTGELFF. The CDR3 DNA sequence: TGCGCCAGCAGCCCACGGCGGGGAGGGAGCACCGGGGAGCTGTTTTTT.

The table lists this clonotype with a few counts. This chain links TRBV4-2 with TRBJ2-4, with 10 bases aligning to TRBD1. The CDR3 extends over 17 amino acids. After removal of 1 base from V and 10 bases from J, the junction contained 13 bases not matched to a gene. Germline V gene sequence: CDR1 LGHNA, CDR2 YNFKEQ. The CDR3 DNA follows: TGTGCCAGCAGCCAAGGATTCGACAGGGGGCATGTCGGAATTCAGTACTTC. It specifies CASSQGFDRGHVGIQYF.

This sequence joins TRBV12-3 or TRBV12-4 and TRBJ1-2; D gene ambiguous. This CDR3 region has 14 residues. Deletions cut 5 bases from V and 6 bases from J, with 16 bases between. CDR3: CASSLSEGVHGYTF. The CDR3 bases are TGTGCCAGCAGTCTCTCGGAGGGTGTTCATGGCTACACCTTC.

On this clonotype: An end of the junction differs from the germline gene, which may be a read error. The chain couples TRBV7-9 to TRBJ1-6; no firm D call. The CDR3 is 13 residues long. Per the germline V gene, CDR1 is SEHNR and CDR2 is FQNEAQ (reference sequence). The CDR3 bases are TGTGCCAGCAGCTTAGCGCTAGTCTCACCCCTCCTCTTT. Residues: CASSLALVSPLLF.

The chain has TRBV18 and TRBJ2-2; 8 bases line up with TRBD2. Germline V gene sequence: CDR1 KGHSH, CDR2 LQKENI. After removal of 4 bases from V and 1 base from J, the junction contained 5 bases not matched to a gene. CDR3 length: 16 amino acids. CDR3 amino acids: CASSRIAGQNTGELFF. For the CDR3, the DNA is TGTGCCAGCTCACGGATAGCGGGGCAGAACACCGGGGAGCTGTTTTTT. The full variable domain, rest sourced from reference TRBV18 and TRBJ2-2, is NAGVMQNPRHLVRRRGQEARLRCSPMKGHSHVYWYRQLPEEGLKFMVYLQKENIIDESGMPKERFSAEFPKEGPSILRIQQVVRGDSAAYFCASSRIAGQNTGELFFGEGSRLTVL.

This rearrangement joins TRBV4-3 to TRBJ2-3; 8 bases fit TRBD2. This CDR3 spans 16 amino acids. Germline trimming cut 0 bases from V and 1 base from J; bases unmatched to any gene: 3. Germline V lookup: CDR1 LGHNA, CDR2 YSLEER. This CDR3 is CASSQEVSGGTDTQYF. In nucleotides, the CDR3 is TGCGCCAGCAGCCAAGAGGTTAGCGGGGGCACAGATACGCAGTATTTT.

This clonotype came up a few times. The chain is built from TRBV7-2 and TRBJ2-2, with D unclear. V lost 3 bases and J lost 4, with 9 bases in between. From germline, CDR1 is SGHTA and CDR2 FQGNSA. This CDR3 region has 14 residues. DNA for the CDR3: TGTGCCAGCAGCTTTCAACAGAGCACCGGGGAGCTGTTTTTT. Translating it yields CASSFQQSTGELFF.

This clonotype has just a few counts. The chain couples TRBV20-1 to TRBJ2-2; 11 nucleotides align to TRBD2. This CDR3 is 15 amino acids long. From germline, CDR1 is DFQATT and CDR2 SNEGSKA (reference sequence). The trim removed 2 bases at V and 1 base at J, leaving 0 bases unmatched. The CDR3 is CSARLAGGNTGELFF. The CDR3 DNA reads as TGCAGTGCTAGACTAGCGGGGGGGAACACCGGGGAGCTGTTTTTT.

In this sample, this clonotype turned up a few times. This chain uses TRBV13 with TRBJ2-4; 9 bases line up with TRBD2. From germline, CDR1 is PRHDT and CDR2 FYEKMQ (reference sequence). V was pared by 2 bases and J by 5 bases, with 7 bases of the junction left unmatched. The CDR3 is made up of 16 amino acids. The CDR3 region is CASSLSGGGAENIQYF. Written as DNA, the CDR3 is TGTGCCAGCAGCTTATCTGGCGGGGGGGCCGAAAACATTCAGTACTTC.

This clonotype was detected only once. The chain couples TRBV7-6 to TRBJ1-1; TRBD1 aligns across 7 bases. Germline CDR1 and CDR2: SGHVS and FNYEAQ. The CDR3 is made up of 16 amino acids. The trim removed 5 bases at V and 1 base at J, leaving 10 bases unmatched. The CDR3 is CASSPAGTDKNTEAFF. The CDR3 DNA is TGTGCCAGCAGCCCAGCCGGGACAGACAAGAACACTGAAGCTTTCTTT.

In its sample, this clonotype was seen a few times. The chain combines TRBV5-5 with TRBJ2-7; no firm D call. Trimming cost V 4 bases and J 7 bases, with 9 bases left between them. CDR1 and CDR2 from the germline V gene are SGHKS and YYEKEE (reference sequence). The CDR3 contains 11 residues. As DNA, the CDR3 is TGTGCCAGCAGCCGATCCCTAGAGCAGTACGTC. Translating gives CASSRSLEQYV.

This clonotype was seen a few times. The chain recombines TRBV4-3 with TRBJ1-1; tentative D call: TRBD1 (5 bases). Germline V lookup: CDR1 LGHNA, CDR2 YSLEER. This CDR3 region has 14 residues. V was pared by 3 bases and J by 3 bases, with 11 bases between. The CDR3 region has the DNA TGCGCCAGCAGCCACCTTGACAGAGACACTGAAGCTTTCTTT. It is translated as CASSHLDRDTEAFF.

This clonotype was found a few times. The chain couples TRBV28 to TRBJ2-7, with 11 positions matching TRBD1. Germline lookup yields CDR1 MDHEN and CDR2 SYDVKM. The CDR3 is 14 residues long. V lost 6 bases to trimming and J lost 2 bases; unmatched junction nucleotides: 3. CDR3 bases: TGTGCCAGCAGCCGGGACAGGGGGGCCTACGAGCAGTACGTC. Its protein is CASSRDRGAYEQYV.

The chain is built from TRBV7-2 and TRBJ1-1; no firm D call. The germline V gene encodes CDR1 SGHTA and CDR2 FQGNSA. Trimming shortened V by 4 bases and J by 4 bases, and 10 bases separated the two germline ends. The CDR3 has 13 residues. Here the CDR3 reads CASSSHHGTEAFF. CDR3 nucleotides: TGTGCCAGCAGCTCCCATCACGGCACTGAAGCTTTCTTT.

This clonotype was recorded a few times. The chain carries TRBV15 and TRBJ1-4, with TRBD1 as a possible D gene (6 bases). V shed 4 bases and J shed 4 bases, with 13 bases lying between them. This CDR3 is built from 15 residues. Germline V gives CDR1 LNHNV, CDR2 YYDKDF (reference sequence). CDR3 loop: CATSKWGLGNEKLFF. The CDR3 coding sequence is TGTGCCACCAGCAAGTGGGGGCTTGGTAATGAAAAACTGTTTTTT. The full variable domain, rest sourced from reference TRBV15 and TRBJ1-4, is DAMVIQNPRYQVTQFGKPVTLSCSQTLNHNVMYWYQQKSSQAPKLLFHYYDKDFNNEADTPDNFQSRRPNTSFCFLDIRSPGLGDTAMYLCATSKWGLGNEKLFFGSGTQLSVL.

This clonotype was detected ten times or more. The chain links TRBV5-5 to TRBJ2-5; no definite D call. The germline CDR1 and CDR2 sequences are SGHKS and YYEKEE (reference sequence). The germline V and J ends were trimmed by 3 bases and 4 bases, with 10 bases remaining between them. The CDR3 has 13 residues. CDR3 coding DNA: TGTGCCAGCAGCTCCTTCATCGGAGAGACCCAGTACTTC. Its translation: CASSSFIGETQYF.

This clonotype was found many times. The V gene is TRBV5-1, the J gene TRBJ2-1; D uncertain. Trimming left V 7 bases short and J 0 bases short, with 14 bases between. The CDR3 length is 15 residues. Germline V gives CDR1 SGHRS, CDR2 YFSETQ. This chain's CDR3 is CASSLQWGSYNEQFF. The CDR3 coding sequence is TGCGCCAGCTCCCTCCAGTGGGGCTCCTACAATGAGCAGTTCTTC.

There are a few counts of this clonotype. The chain couples TRBV3-1 to TRBJ1-2; D not resolved. This CDR3 is built from 13 residues. Deletions cut 1 base from V and 4 bases from J, with 7 bases between. Germline lookup yields CDR1 LGHDT and CDR2 YNNKEL (reference sequence). CDR3 nucleotides: TGTGCCAGCAGCCAAGCTGGGGTCTATGGCTACACCTTC. It encodes CASSQAGVYGYTF. The entire variable domain, with the rest obtained from reference TRBV3-1 and TRBJ1-2, is as follows: DTAVSQTPKYLVTQMGNDKSIKCEQNLGHDTMYWYKQDSKKFLKIMFSYNNKELIINETVPNRFSPKSPDKAHLNLHINSLELGDSAVYFCASSQAGVYGYTFGSGTRLTVV.

The sample holds a few counts of this clonotype. J is TRBJ1-5 and V is TRBV29-1; D possibly corresponds to TRBD1 (6 bases). V was trimmed by 4 bases and J by 6 bases, leaving 16 bases between them. The CDR3 is 14 amino acids. From germline, CDR1 is SQVTM and CDR2 ANQGSEA. CDR3 loop: CSVGREVGGQPQHF. The CDR3 DNA sequence: TGCAGCGTTGGGCGGGAGGTAGGGGGTCAGCCCCAGCATTTT.

The chain recombines TRBV7-2 with TRBJ1-1; D ambiguous. This CDR3 contains 13 residues. Trimming pared 2 bases from V and 1 base from J, leaving 5 bases between. Germline V lookup: CDR1 SGHTA, CDR2 FQGNSA. This CDR3 is CASSLNRNTEAFF. Written as DNA, the CDR3 is TGTGCCAGCAGCTTAAACAGGAACACTGAAGCTTTCTTT.

A few counts support this clonotype. This chain connects TRBV2 to TRBJ2-3; TRBD2 matches 8 bases. In germline, CDR1 is SNHLY, CDR2 FYNNEI. This CDR3 contains 15 residues. The J segment lost 4 bases and the V segment lost 3 bases, leaving 6 bases of the junction unmatched. The CDR3 loop is CASSERGVWADTQYF. CDR3 DNA sequence: TGTGCCAGCAGTGAGCGGGGGGTGTGGGCAGATACGCAGTATTTT.

This clonotype was picked up a small number of times. The gene calls are TRBV28 and TRBJ1-2; no reliable D call. With 1 base removed from V and 8 bases from J, the gap between germline ends came to 5 bases. The CDR3 spans 11 residues. CDR1 and CDR2 from the germline V gene are MDHEN and SYDVKM. This CDR3 is CASSLYLGYTF. In DNA, the CDR3 is TGTGCCAGCAGTTTATACCTGGGCTACACCTTC.

This clonotype was observed a handful of times. The V call is TRBV5-1, the J call TRBJ2-3, with 11 bases lining up with TRBD2. Germline V gene data show CDR1 as SGHRS and CDR2 as YFSETQ. The CDR3 is 17 amino acids. J gave up 3 bases and V 0 bases, and 6 bases lay outside the gene matches. The CDR3 region is CASSLGVTSGETDTQYF. In DNA, the CDR3 is TGCGCCAGCAGCTTGGGGGTGACTAGCGGGGAAACAGATACGCAGTATTTT.

The CDR3 DNA is TGTGCCAGCATGGACAACGAGCAGTACTTC. It encodes CASMDNEQYF. The chain has TRBV6-2 or TRBV6-3 and TRBJ2-7; a possible D gene is TRBD1 (5 bases). The CDR3 is 10 amino acids. Germline CDR1 and CDR2: MNHEY and SVGEGT. Trimming cost V 7 bases and J 5 bases, with 6 bases left between them.

The chain employs TRBV3-1 and TRBJ1-5; TRBD1 is a possible D gene (5 bases). V was pared by 4 bases and J by 10 bases, with 14 bases between. CDR3 length: 13 amino acids. In germline, CDR1 is LGHDT, CDR2 YNNKEL (reference sequence). CDR3 amino acids: CASSPRGSGPQHF. CDR3 coding DNA: TGTGCCAGCAGCCCCCGGGGGTCGGGTCCCCAGCATTTT.

CDR3 DNA: TGTGCCAGCACCTGGGGGGTCGCCGGGGAGCTGTTTTTT. Translation gives CASTWGVAGELFF. The chain has TRBV7-9 and TRBJ2-2; D is possibly TRBD2 (6 bases). This CDR3 spans 13 amino acids. CDR1 and CDR2 from the germline V gene are SEHNR and FQNEAQ (reference sequence). The ends were cut back, 7 bases at V and 6 bases at J, with 12 bases in the middle.

The chain uses TRBV7-9 and TRBJ2-1; TRBD1 matches 7 bases. Trimming removed 10 bases from V and 15 bases from J; junction bases left unmatched: 24. Germline loops: CDR1 SEHNR, CDR2 FQNEAQ (reference sequence). CDR3 length: 15 amino acids. The DNA for the CDR3 is TGTGCCACCCGACCCCGGGACAGCCATAGCGTCGACCTGTTCTTC. Its translation is CATRPRDSHSVDLFF.

This chain links TRBV6-5 with TRBJ1-1, with TRBD1 matching 7 bases. The V and J ends lost 6 bases and 2 bases, in that order; junction bases with no gene match: 6. This CDR3 is built from 14 residues. Germline lookup yields CDR1 MNHEY and CDR2 SVGAGI. This CDR3 reads CASSMDRSNTEAFF. The CDR3 coding sequence is TGTGCCAGCAGCATGGACAGGTCAAACACTGAAGCTTTCTTT.